Shown below are 20 T cell receptor beta chains from a single sample sequenced in a study of blood T cell repertoires in COVID-19 (dated by TCRdb to about 2020). To prepare the library, the immunoSEQ multiplex PCR assay was applied. As stored in TCRdb, this immuneACCESS dataset retains in-frame rearrangements with V and J assigned. A fraction of the clones does not appear; measured against another copy, unresolved V genes explain less than half of the discrepancy, and the remainder lacks a known reason. This sample lists around 400,000 clones; roughly 90% were detected once. Jointly, the top ten make up about 0.9% of the sample. Source material: PBMCs or T cells enriched from blood (not recorded which). Every receptor here comes from a woman aged 40-49 years who had been exposed to COVID-19.

CDR3 DNA: TGTGCCAGCAGCCAAGATTTAACTAGCGGGATTTTTGAGCAGTTCTTC. Translation gives CASSQDLTSGIFEQFF. The gene calls are TRBV3-1 (or the pseudogene TRBV3-2) and TRBJ2-1; TRBD2 matches at 10 bases. V shed 0 bases and J 9 bases; nucleotides not matched to a gene: 8. The CDR3 spans 16 residues. Germline assignment: CDR1 LGHDT and CDR2 YNNKEL (reference sequence).

With respect to this clone: The same CDR3 arises from other DNA sequences in this sample as well. CDR3 bases: TGTGCCAGCAGCCAGCGGGGGGGAATGAGCTCCTACGAGCAGTACTTC. Its translation is CASSQRGGMSSYEQYF. The gene calls are TRBV3-1 (or the pseudogene TRBV3-2) and TRBJ2-7, with TRBD2 matching 9 bases. The trim removed 3 bases at V and 0 bases at J, leaving 6 bases unmatched. The CDR3 sequence is 16 residues long. Germline V gene sequence: CDR1 LGHDT, CDR2 YNNKEL (reference sequence).

V gene TRBV7-6 combines with J gene TRBJ1-1, with TRBD1 as a possible D gene (6 bases). The CDR3 sequence is 15 residues long. V was pared by 1 base and J by 4 bases, with 13 bases between. The germline CDR1 and CDR2 sequences are SGHVS and FNYEAQ. This CDR3 is CASSLEGDVSTEAFF. CDR3 bases: TGTGCCAGCAGCTTAGAGGGGGACGTAAGCACTGAAGCTTTCTTT.

This clone was detected once. DNA for the CDR3: TGTGCCAGCGGGGAGGGGACCCTCGAGGACTATGGCTACACCTTC. Its protein product is CASGEGTLEDYGYTF. This chain links TRBV7-3 with TRBJ1-2, with D perhaps TRBD1 (5 bases). Germline CDR1 SGHTA, CDR2 FQGTGA. The CDR3 is 15 amino acids. Trimming took 8 bases from V and 3 from J, leaving 19 bases between them.

The rearrangement joins TRBV9 to TRBJ2-7; 8 bases map to TRBD2. In germline, CDR1 is SGDLS, CDR2 YYNGEE. V lost 0 bases, J lost 2 bases, and 4 bases stayed unmatched. This CDR3 has 15 residues. Written as DNA, the CDR3 is TGTGCCAGCAGCGTAGATGGCGGGAGGACCTACGAGCAGTACTTC. Translated, it gives CASSVDGGRTYEQYF.

This chain links TRBV2 with TRBJ2-7; a weak D match, TRBD2 (5 bases). V dropped 0 bases and J dropped 2 bases, with 17 bases sitting between them. The CDR3 runs to 17 residues. Germline lookup yields CDR1 SNHLY and CDR2 FYNNEI. The CDR3 sequence: CASSEAGSLAATYEQYF. In DNA form, the CDR3 reads TGTGCCAGCAGTGAAGCGGGGAGCCTAGCTGCCACCTACGAGCAGTACTTC.

The chain combines TRBV12-5 with TRBJ1-3; 9 bases map to TRBD1. Germline V CDR1 and CDR2: LGHNT, FRNRAP. The CDR3 contains 15 residues. After removal of 5 bases from V and 3 bases from J, the junction contained 5 bases not matched to a gene. The CDR3 here is CASGPQGAGGNTIYF. CDR3 in DNA: TGTGCTAGTGGTCCACAGGGGGCGGGTGGAAACACCATATATTTT.

The chain uses TRBV27 and TRBJ1-2; no definite D call. Trimming cost V 8 bases and J 2 bases, with 15 bases left between them. Germline lookup yields CDR1 MNHEY and CDR2 SMNVEV (reference sequence). The CDR3 totals 14 residues. The CDR3 here is CASGAKQANYGYTF. In DNA, the CDR3 is TGTGCCAGCGGAGCCAAACAAGCCAACTATGGCTACACCTTC.

The genes are TRBV15 and TRBJ1-6; perhaps TRBD1 as D (5 bases). This CDR3 comprises 14 residues. V was trimmed by 4 bases and J by 10 bases, leaving 14 bases between them. Germline V CDR1 and CDR2: LNHNV, YYDKDF (reference sequence). The CDR3 here is CATSNPTGESPLHF. In nucleotides, the CDR3 is TGTGCCACCAGCAACCCTACGGGGGAATCACCCCTCCACTTT.

With regard to this clone: The same CDR3 is also encoded by other DNA sequences in this sample. V is TRBV20-1 and J is TRBJ2-5; D remains unclear. The CDR3 has 11 amino acids. CDR1 and CDR2 from the germline V gene are DFQATT and SNEGSKA (reference sequence). V was clipped by 2 bases and J by 2 bases, with 3 bases between them. The CDR3 is CSARLQETQYF. CDR3 DNA sequence: TGCAGTGCTAGACTTCAAGAGACCCAGTACTTC.

This clone appeared a single time. This chain joins TRBV6-5 and TRBJ1-5; D perhaps matches TRBD1 (6 bases). The CDR3 loop spans 13 amino acids. V lost 6 bases, J lost 7 bases, and 13 bases lay in between. Per germline, CDR1 MNHEY and CDR2 SVGAGI. This chain's CDR3 is CASRSQRGQPQHF. CDR3 bases: TGTGCCAGCAGGTCACAAAGGGGGCAGCCCCAGCATTTT.

The chain uses TRBV30 and TRBJ2-7; TRBD2 matches at 10 bases. The ends lost 2 bases at V and 2 bases at J; junction bases unmatched: 6. Germline assignment: CDR1 GTSNPN and CDR2 SVGIG (reference sequence). The CDR3 contains 15 residues. CDR3 in amino acids: CAWSSPGTSAYEQYF. The CDR3 bases are TGTGCCTGGAGTTCCCCCGGGACTAGCGCCTACGAGCAGTACTTC.

The V call is TRBV7-3, the J call TRBJ2-1, with D possibly TRBD1 on 6 matching bases. Per germline, CDR1 SGHTA and CDR2 FQGTGA. The V end was cut by 4 bases, the J end by 4 bases, with 17 bases between. The CDR3 is made up of 16 amino acids. Here the CDR3 DNA reads TGTGCCAGCAGCTCGTTGGGGGCTAAGCCATACAATGAGCAGTTCTTC. Translated: CASSSLGAKPYNEQFF.

The chain recombines TRBV2 with TRBJ1-1; 9 bases match TRBD1. The CDR3 consists of 15 residues. CDR1 is SNHLY, CDR2 FYNNEI, per germline. Trimming cost V 6 bases and J 0 bases; bases outside gene matches: 5. The CDR3 coding sequence is TGTGCCAGCAGGACCGGACAGGGGTTGAACACTGAAGCTTTCTTT. Protein product: CASRTGQGLNTEAFF.

This chain connects TRBV15 to TRBJ2-2, with TRBD1 matching 8 bases. The germline gives CDR1 LNHNV, CDR2 YYDKDF (reference sequence). J gave up 5 bases and V 6 bases, and 5 bases lay outside the gene matches. The CDR3 loop spans 14 amino acids. The CDR3 DNA follows: TGTGCCACCAGGGCAGGGGGCTTGACCGGGGAGCTGTTTTTT. Protein: CATRAGGLTGELFF.

This clone came up once. This chain joins TRBV18 and TRBJ2-1, with D possibly being TRBD1 (6 bases). The CDR3 contains 16 residues. Per the germline V gene, CDR1 is KGHSH and CDR2 is LQKENI. V lost 6 bases, J lost 4 bases, and 19 bases lay in between. CDR3 in DNA: TGTGCCAGCTCTCAGACAGGTCCGAAGTTTTACAATGAGCAGTTCTTC. This gives the protein CASSQTGPKFYNEQFF.

This rearrangement joins TRBV13 to TRBJ2-2; D is possibly TRBD1 (5 bases). CDR1 and CDR2 from the germline V gene are PRHDT and FYEKMQ (reference sequence). V was clipped by 7 bases and J by 0 bases, with 12 bases between them. CDR3 length: 15 amino acids. CDR3 region: CASNGQGSNTGELFF. The CDR3 bases are TGTGCCAGCAATGGGCAGGGCTCGAACACCGGGGAGCTGTTTTTT.

The chain links TRBV10-1 to TRBJ1-2; 8 bases are shared with TRBD1. The CDR3 covers 13 residues. V lost 5 bases and J lost 7; bases outside the gene matches: 6. Germline assignment: CDR1 WNHNN and CDR2 SYGVQD (reference sequence). The CDR3 DNA reads as TGCGCCAGCAGTAAGCAGGGGGCGCTTGGCTACACCTTC. Translating gives CASSKQGALGYTF.

This sequence joins TRBV5-5 and TRBJ2-7; 7 bases align to TRBD1. There are 15 residues in the CDR3. J was trimmed by 6 bases and V by 4 bases; bases with no gene match: 13. Germline-derived CDR1 and CDR2 are SGHKS and YYEKEE (reference sequence). CDR3 nucleotide sequence: TGTGCCAGCAGCCCGGGGACACTACAGGGGATCGAGCAGTACTTC. Translation: CASSPGTLQGIEQYF.

The rearrangement uses TRBV5-1 and TRBJ2-2; D may be TRBD1 (6 bases). Trimming cost V 0 bases and J 6 bases, with 12 bases left between them. The germline CDR1 and CDR2 sequences are SGHRS and YFSETQ. This CDR3 spans 15 amino acids. The CDR3 DNA is TGCGCCAGCAGCTTGGCTTTGTCAGGGGCCGGGGAGCTGTTTTTT. It is translated as CASSLALSGAGELFF.